This T cell receptor (beta chain) was observed in a study of T cell responses to AZD1222 COVID-19 vaccine. Study findings and constraints: Clonal diversity may have been underestimated in mostly white British donors. Repertoires were collected only later (after the peak T cell response had occurred).

Profiling relied on immunoSEQ multiplex PCR, and the TCRdb table lists in-frame clones only, not all of them. The data hold about 110,000 clones, with approximately 85% observed a single time. In the case of this clone: Its cognate antigen is unknown.

V lost 1 base and J lost 0, with 9 bases in between. Germline CDR1 reads MGHDK; CDR2 reads SYGVNS. CDR3 length equals 16 residues. The chain combines TRBV25-1 with TRBJ2-2; a possible D gene is TRBD2 (6 bases). The specimen comprised peripheral blood, sampled on day 0 of AZD1222 vaccination. The clonotype originates from an adult in good health. CDR3 in amino acids: CASSELGGSNTGELFF. CDR3 nucleotides: TGTGCCAGCAGTGAATTGGGGGGTTCGAACACCGGGGAGCTGTTTTTT.